This T cell receptor (beta chain) appears in the sequencing data of a study of T-cell reconstitution after alpha-beta-depleted transplantation in children. The CDR3 consists of 15 residues. J gave up 3 bases and V 6 bases, and 5 bases lay outside the gene matches. Germline lookup yields CDR1 SGHTA and CDR2 FQGTGA. This clonotype appeared many times. Its antigen is unidentified. The study's findings and limits: Recipient T cells and thymic progenitors that survived were the source of the high TCRbeta diversity seen at day 60 in some patients. Several hundred rapidly expanded clones from non-depleted graft cells reportedly supplied alpha-beta T cells about two months post-transplant. Newly made T cells mostly supplied T-cell counts and diversity one year after transplant.

Unique molecular identifiers featured in how the TCRbeta library was prepared. TCRdb passed the PCR reads through MiXCR, listing each CDR3 protein once. The sample has around 120,000 distinct CDR3 sequences, more than 20% seen once. This clonotype was obtained from a male patient between 2 and 15 years old who had a stem cell transplant for chronic granulomatous disease, so the T cells may come from the graft donor. The source material was PBMCs, mostly from graft donor cells, sampled 180 days after TCRalphabeta/CD19-depleted stem cell transplant. This chain connects TRBV7-3 to TRBJ2-5; TRBD1 matches 12 bases. The CDR3 loop is CASSLGQGAEETQYF. DNA for the CDR3: TGTGCCAGCAGTCTGGGACAGGGGGCGGAAGAGACCCAGTACTTC.